This is a list of T cell receptor beta chains from one sample in a study of blood T cell repertoires in COVID-19. Sequencing was performed with immunoSEQ multiplex PCR; in TCRdb, only in-frame clones are kept and a portion is missing. The sample has some 270,000 clones, roughly 90% seen once. The sample taken for sequencing was PBMCs or T cells enriched from blood (not recorded which). The receptors were gathered from a man in his forties or fifties who had been exposed to COVID-19. The CDR3 runs from the conserved cysteine through the conserved F or W. The D gene is left open where the match is weak. Some rows mark clone size as missing; the rest say once, few, many or name a class of expanded clone.

TRBV10-3,-,TRBJ2-2,once,TGTGCCATCAGTGGTCGCGGGGGCAACACCGGGGAGCTGTTTTTT,CAISGRGGNTGELFF
TRBV13,TRBD1,TRBJ1-2,-,TGTGCCAGCAGCTCAGGGACAGGGGGCAATAACTATGGCTACACCTTC,CASSSGTGGNNYGYTF
TRBV7-2,-,TRBJ1-3,-,TGTGCCAGCAGCCTCCAGACAGGAATTAACTCTGGAAACACCATATATTTT,CASSLQTGINSGNTIYF
TRBV5-5,-,TRBJ1-2,-,TGTGCCAGCAGCCCCGGTGGGGTGGAGCGGGGCTACACCTTC,CASSPGGVERGYTF
TRBV7-9,-,TRBJ1-5,-,TGTGCCAGCAGCTTAGTGGGATCAGGGTTTCAGCCCCAGCATTTT,CASSLVGSGFQPQHF
TRBV12-3/TRBV12-4,-,TRBJ1-3,-,TGTGACTTGGGCAGGGCGGGAAACACCATATATTTT,CDLGRAGNTIYF
TRBV19,-,TRBJ2-5,-,TGTGCCAGTAGTGCGGATCCACAAGAGACCCAGTACTTC,CASSADPQETQYF
TRBV19,-,TRBJ1-1,-,TGTGCCAGTATTCTTAGTGTCTCGGACACTGAAGCTTTCTTT,CASILSVSDTEAFF
TRBV12-3/TRBV12-4,TRBD2,TRBJ2-1,once,TGTGCCAGCAGTTTAGGGTGGACTAGCCCCCAGTTCTTC,CASSLGWTSPQFF
TRBV18,-,TRBJ2-3,-,TGTGCCAGCTCAATTGACAGATACACCCAAGATACGCAGTATTTT,CASSIDRYTQDTQYF
TRBV7-9,-,TRBJ2-3,-,TGTGCCAGCAGCCCCCGGACCGGGGCAGATACGCAGTATTTT,CASSPRTGADTQYF
TRBV3-1/TRBV3-2,TRBD2,TRBJ2-7,-,TGTGCCAGCACCCTTGCGGCTAGCGGGAGCTACGAGCAGTACTTC,CASTLAASGSYEQYF
TRBV19,-,TRBJ2-7,-,TGTGCCAGTAGTATGACTGTCAACTACGAGCAGTACTTC,CASSMTVNYEQYF
TRBV3-1/TRBV3-2,-,TRBJ1-1,-,TGTGCCAGCAGCCAAGATCTCGGGGAGAACACTGAAGCTTTCTTT,CASSQDLGENTEAFF
TRBV2,-,TRBJ1-1,-,TGTGCCAGCAGTGAAGTACTCAACACTGAAGCTTTCTTT,CASSEVLNTEAFF
TRBV6-5,-,TRBJ2-7,-,TGTGCCAGCACGGGCCGGGGCTACGAGCAGTACTTC,CASTGRGYEQYF
TRBV4-1,TRBD1,TRBJ2-7,-,TGCGCCAGCAGCCAAGAGCGGCAGGGGGCCTACGAGCAGTACTTC,CASSQERQGAYEQYF
TRBV6-1,-,TRBJ2-3,-,TGTGCCAGCAGTGAGGAGGGGTCTACCCCTTTTGAAGATACGCAGTATTTT,CASSEEGSTPFEDTQYF
TRBV6-5,TRBD1,TRBJ1-2,few,TGTGCCAGCCATGGACAGGGGGTCTATGGCTACACCTTC,CASHGQGVYGYTF
TRBV19,-,TRBJ1-1,once,TGTGCCAGTAGTATCGGACAGAACATGAACACTGAAGCTTTCTTT,CASSIGQNMNTEAFF
TRBV5-5,TRBD1,TRBJ2-7,-,TGTGCCAGCAGCTTCGGACAGGGAGAGGTCCCAGGGATCTACGAGCAGTACTTC,CASSFGQGEVPGIYEQYF
TRBV2,-,TRBJ1-2,-,TGTGCCAGACCAATAGAAGGCGTCGGGACGGGACTTAATGGCTACACCTTC,CARPIEGVGTGLNGYTF
TRBV28,TRBD1,TRBJ2-7,-,TGTGCCAGCCTGATACAGGGGGCTTACGAGCAGTACTTC,CASLIQGAYEQYF
TRBV11-2,-,TRBJ1-3,-,TGTGCCAGCAGCTTTTTAACATCGGGAAACACCATATATTTT,CASSFLTSGNTIYF
TRBV28,TRBD1,TRBJ1-2,-,TGTGCCAGCAGTTCTTACAGGGGTTATTATGGCTACACCTTC,CASSSYRGYYGYTF
TRBV24-1,TRBD2,TRBJ2-3,-,TGTGCCACCAGTGATATAGCGGGATCCACAGATACGCAGTATTTT,CATSDIAGSTDTQYF
TRBV4-1,-,TRBJ1-5,-,TGCGCCAGCAGCCAGGGAGGCCAGAATCAGCCCCAGCATTTT,CASSQGGQNQPQHF
TRBV7-3,-,TRBJ2-2,-,TGTGCCAGCAGCTTTGACGGGGTGGACGGGGAGCTGTTTTTT,CASSFDGVDGELFF
TRBV3-1/TRBV3-2,-,TRBJ1-4,-,TGTGCCAGCAGCCAAGTTTTCGGTGAAAAACTGTTTTTT,CASSQVFGEKLFF
TRBV12-5,TRBD1,TRBJ2-7,-,TGTGCTAGTGGCCCCACCGACAGGGGATTTTACTACGAGCAGTACTTC,CASGPTDRGFYYEQYF
TRBV2,-,TRBJ1-5,once,TGTGCCAGCAGTGGCTCGAGGGGGTTAAATCAGCCCCAGCATTTT,CASSGSRGLNQPQHF
TRBV15,TRBD1,TRBJ1-2,-,TGTGCCACCAGCAGCCACGGACAGGGAGTTCTCTATGGCTACACCTTC,CATSSHGQGVLYGYTF
TRBV25-1,-,TRBJ2-3,-,TGTGCCAGCAGTGATCTTTCCACGCCCGTAGAGGGAGGTACGCAGTATTTT,CASSDLSTPVEGGTQYF
TRBV24-1,-,TRBJ2-5,-,TGTGCCACCAGTGATCAGACAGCCCTACAGGAGACCCAGTACTTC,CATSDQTALQETQYF
TRBV28,TRBD1,TRBJ1-1,once,TGTGCCGGAAAGACGGGACAGGGCACCGGTGAAGCTTTCTTT,CAGKTGQGTGEAFF
TRBV6-4,-,TRBJ1-1,-,TGTGCCAGCAGTACGGGTTCCAACACTGAAGCTTTCTTT,CASSTGSNTEAFF
TRBV5-4,-,TRBJ1-4,-,TGTGCCAGCAGCCACCAAGGACAATCGGAACTGTTTTTT,CASSHQGQSELFF
TRBV4-2,TRBD1,TRBJ2-1,once,TGTGCCAGCAGCCAACCGGGGACAGTTTACAATGAGCAGTTCTTC,CASSQPGTVYNEQFF
TRBV19,-,TRBJ1-2,-,TGTGCCAGTAGTATTCCCTGGACAGAGTATAGTACTAACTATGGCTACACCTTC,CASSIPWTEYSTNYGYTF
TRBV29-1,-,TRBJ1-4,-,TGCAGCGTTCAGCGGTTGGGGGAAAAACTGTTTTTT,CSVQRLGEKLFF
TRBV27,-,TRBJ2-7,-,TGTGCCAGCAGCCACAGATTGGATAACTCTCTCTACGAGCAGTACTTC,CASSHRLDNSLYEQYF
TRBV5-5,-,TRBJ2-7,-,TGTGCCAGCAGCTTGGGAGCCTCGGGACTTTCCTACGAGCAGTACTTC,CASSLGASGLSYEQYF
TRBV7-9,-,TRBJ2-2,-,TGTGCCATTACAGGGGGGGCCGGGGAGCTGTTTTTT,CAITGGAGELFF
TRBV5-4,-,TRBJ2-2,-,TGTGCCAGCAGCTTCGACACCAACACCGGGGAGCTGTTTTTT,CASSFDTNTGELFF
TRBV6-1,TRBD1,TRBJ1-1,-,TGTGCCAGCAGAGAAGCAAAGACAGGGGGCGTCGTAGAAGCTTTCTTT,CASREAKTGGVVEAFF
TRBV7-7,TRBD2,TRBJ2-1,-,TGTGCTAGCAGCCCCTCTTTTCTACTAGCGGTCGGGAATGAGCAGTTCTTC,CASSPSFLLAVGNEQFF
TRBV30,-,TRBJ1-2,once,TGTGCCTGGAGTGAGGGGCCCTGGACAGTCTATGGCTACACCTTC,CAWSEGPWTVYGYTF
TRBV28,-,TRBJ1-2,-,TGTGCCAGCAGTTTTGTCACGGGGAACTATGGCTACACCTTC,CASSFVTGNYGYTF
TRBV3-1/TRBV3-2,-,TRBJ2-5,-,TGTGCCAGCAGCCGCGGGATCAAAGAGACCCAGTACTTC,CASSRGIKETQYF
TRBV29-1,-,TRBJ2-4,-,TGCAGCGTTGTGAGGGATCCCGCCAAAAACATTCAGTACTTC,CSVVRDPAKNIQYF
TRBV27,-,TRBJ1-2,-,TGTGCCAGCAGTTTTAGGGGACTCAACTACTATGGCTACACCTTC,CASSFRGLNYYGYTF